The present T cell receptor (beta chain) was sequenced within a study of blood T cell repertoires in COVID-19. Whole-study context: Samples representing acute and convalescent COVID-19 were sourced from the United States, Italy and Spain.

The CDR3 loop spans 19 amino acids. The germline gives CDR1 GTSNPN, CDR2 SVGIG (reference sequence). V lost 2 bases and J lost 0, with 23 bases in between. Adults between roughly 18 and 95 years of age took part from 24 US areas. In the study's own analysis: Estimates of nucleated cell counts were drawn from the amplification of reference gene primers. Data came from immunoSEQ multiplex PCR; TCRdb stores just in-frame clones and leaves some out. D and trimming come from the DNA, and the V and J calls and clone size come from that table. The table records about 400,000 clones, over 85% of them present only once.

This clonotype was sampled from a woman between 25 and 40 years old who had recovered from COVID-19. Sequencing was carried out using PBMCs or T cells enriched from blood (not recorded which). V and J are TRBV30 and TRBJ1-5; a possible D gene is TRBD1 (5 bases). CDR3 sequence reads: CAWSIPSLTVLNSNQPQHF. The DNA for the CDR3 is TGTGCCTGGAGTATCCCTTCACTGACAGTGCTTAATAGCAATCAGCCCCAGCATTTT. Complete variable domain (other parts from reference TRBV30 and TRBJ1-5): SQTIHQWPATLVQPVGSPLSLECTVEGTSNPNLYWYRQAAGRGLQLLFYSVGIGQISSEVPQNLSASRPQDRQFILSSKKLLLSDSGFYLCAWSIPSLTVLNSNQPQHFGDGTRLSIL.